What follows are 24 T cell receptor beta chains derived from one specimen sequenced in a study of technical replicates of blood from a handful of donors. The assay was immunoSEQ multiplex PCR, and TCRdb's table has in-frame clones only and misses some. The top ten hold over 0.2% of the sample, which has roughly 100,000 clones, over 95% seen once. The specimen was T cells isolated from PBMCs. Source of these receptors: a human donor in good health.

The chain has TRBV18 and TRBJ1-1; D gene unclear. Deletions cut 0 bases from V and 2 bases from J, with 10 bases between. Looked up from germline, CDR1 is KGHSH and CDR2 is LQKENI. The CDR3 spans 15 residues. The CDR3, as DNA: TGTGCCAGCTCACCACCGTCGGTAAAAAACACTGAAGCTTTCTTT. Amino acids: CASSPPSVKNTEAFF.

The gene calls are TRBV18 and TRBJ2-6; D possibly corresponds to TRBD1 (6 bases). Germline V lookup: CDR1 KGHSH, CDR2 LQKENI. The CDR3 runs to 19 residues. V was clipped by 1 base and J by 0 bases, with 16 bases between them. The CDR3 is CASSPRVMDSLSGANVLTF. Written as DNA, the CDR3 is TGTGCCAGCTCACCACGCGTAATGGACAGCCTCTCTGGGGCCAACGTCCTGACTTTC.

The J gene is TRBJ2-3, the V gene TRBV25-1; 9 nucleotides line up with TRBD2. The CDR3 runs 16 residues. V shed 2 bases, J shed 2 bases, and the junction held 5 bases outside the gene matches. Germline CDR1 MGHDK, CDR2 SYGVNS. CDR3 sequence: CASSEGRTSDTDTQYF. CDR3 nucleotide sequence: TGTGCCAGCAGTGAAGGCAGGACTAGCGACACAGATACGCAGTATTTT.

The CDR3, as DNA: TGTGCCAGCAGCTTACGGGACAGGGTCGTTTCACCCCTCCACTTT. It yields the protein CASSLRDRVVSPLHF. This chain links TRBV7-9 with TRBJ1-6, with 9 nucleotides matching TRBD1. Germline V gives CDR1 SEHNR, CDR2 FQNEAQ (reference sequence). Trimming at V came to 2 bases and at J to 9 bases, leaving 5 bases not matched to a gene. CDR3 length equals 15 residues.

The V and J genes are TRBV13 and TRBJ2-1; 15 bases map to TRBD2. The germline V gene has CDR1 PRHDT and CDR2 FYEKMQ (reference sequence). J gave up 0 bases and V 3 bases, and 3 bases lay outside the gene matches. The CDR3 has 18 amino acids. The CDR3 here is CASSLGLAGGRSYNEQFF. The DNA of the CDR3 is TGTGCCAGCAGCTTGGGACTAGCGGGGGGCCGCTCCTACAATGAGCAGTTCTTC.

In this sample, this clone turned up once. The chain uses TRBV2 and TRBJ1-1; 9 bases map to TRBD1. V was pared by 6 bases and J by 3 bases, with 17 bases of the junction left unmatched. The CDR3 covers 18 residues. Per germline, CDR1 SNHLY and CDR2 FYNNEI. CDR3 in DNA: TGTGCCAGCAGCCCAGCGGGGACAGGGTTTAAGTCAGACACTGAAGCTTTCTTT. This gives the protein CASSPAGTGFKSDTEAFF.

V usage is TRBV6-6 and J usage is TRBJ2-2; 8 nucleotides line up with TRBD2. Per the germline V gene, CDR1 is MNHNY and CDR2 is SVGAGI (reference sequence). J was trimmed by 5 bases and V by 8 bases; bases with no gene match: 10. This CDR3 is 15 amino acids long. This CDR3 reads CASSSSGRNTGELFF. CDR3 nucleotide sequence: TGTGCCAGCTCCTCCAGCGGGAGAAATACCGGGGAGCTGTTTTTT.

V is TRBV19 and J is TRBJ1-5; no reliable D call. The V end lost 3 bases, the J end lost 6 bases, and 9 bases lay between the germline ends. The CDR3 has 13 amino acids. Germline V lookup: CDR1 LNHDA, CDR2 SQIVND (reference sequence). CDR3 sequence: CASSMRAAQPQHF. CDR3 nucleotides: TGTGCCAGTAGTATGAGGGCCGCTCAGCCCCAGCATTTT.

The chain joins TRBV9 to TRBJ2-3, with D unclear. The CDR3 extends over 12 amino acids. V was cut by 3 bases and J by 12 bases, with 14 bases left in between. Germline V CDR1 and CDR2: SGDLS, YYNGEE. The CDR3 here is CASSDGPLKQYF. CDR3 nucleotide sequence: TGTGCCAGCAGCGACGGTCCGTTAAAACAGTATTTT.

This chain joins TRBV4-2 and TRBJ1-1; tentative D call: TRBD1 (5 bases). CDR3 length: 15 amino acids. Trimming stripped 0 bases from V and 2 bases from J, with 10 bases between. In germline, CDR1 is LGHNA, CDR2 YNFKEQ. The DNA of the CDR3 is TGTGCCAGCAGCCAAGAGACAGTCCCTAACACTGAAGCTTTCTTT. Its protein product is CASSQETVPNTEAFF.

The V call is TRBV7-9, the J call TRBJ1-2, with a possible D match to TRBD1 (5 bases). Per germline, CDR1 SEHNR and CDR2 FQNEAQ (reference sequence). The germline V and J ends were trimmed by 4 bases and 7 bases, with 19 bases remaining between them. The CDR3 consists of 15 residues. CDR3 nucleotides: TGTGCCAGCAGCTCGTCACAGGCATGGTATCGTGGCTACACCTTC. Amino acid sequence: CASSSSQAWYRGYTF.

This rearrangement joins TRBV11-3 to TRBJ2-5; D gene uncertain. This CDR3 has 13 residues. Germline CDR1 reads SGHNT; CDR2 reads YENEEA. The V and J ends lost 1 base and 5 bases respectively, with 8 bases between them. The CDR3 region has the DNA TGTGCCAGCAGCTTAGTGAGGTGGGAGACCCAGTACTTC. This translates into CASSLVRWETQYF.

This sequence joins TRBV15 and TRBJ1-4; 9 bases are a match to TRBD1. This CDR3 region has 16 residues. Germline trimming cut 3 bases from V and 5 bases from J; bases unmatched to any gene: 7. CDR1 LNHNV and CDR2 YYDKDF come from the germline V gene (reference sequence). The DNA for the CDR3 is TGTGCCACCAGCAGCCTCGGACAGGGGATGAATGAAAAACTGTTTTTT. The encoded protein is CATSSLGQGMNEKLFF.

The rearrangement joins TRBV6-6 to TRBJ1-5, with 10 bases that match TRBD1. This CDR3 is 15 amino acids long. V shed 0 bases, J shed 10 bases, and the junction held 6 bases outside the gene matches. CDR1 and CDR2 from the germline V gene are MNHNY and SVGAGI (reference sequence). The CDR3 DNA reads TGTGCCAGCAGTTACTCGGAGGGACAGGGGTTACCCCAGCATTTT. Translation gives CASSYSEGQGLPQHF.

This clone has just one count. The DNA for the CDR3 is TGTGCCACCAGCAGGGACAGGAATCAGCCCCAGCATTTT. This translates into CATSRDRNQPQHF. The chain is built from TRBV15 and TRBJ1-5, with 7 bases identical to TRBD1. The length of the CDR3 is 13 residues. Unmatched junction bases numbered 0, after V lost 3 bases and J lost 4 bases. CDR1 LNHNV and CDR2 YYDKDF come from the germline V gene (reference sequence).

The genes are TRBV10-3 and TRBJ2-3; possibly TRBD2 for D (6 bases). CDR1 and CDR2 (germline): ENHRY, SYGVKD. Trimming pared 10 bases from V and 0 bases from J, leaving 14 bases between. The CDR3 is 14 residues long. The CDR3 reads CATAPGESTDTQYF. The CDR3 coding sequence is TGTGCCACCGCCCCGGGAGAGAGCACAGATACGCAGTATTTT.

V gene TRBV6-5 combines with J gene TRBJ1-2; D is possibly TRBD1 (5 bases). The CDR3 loop spans 12 amino acids. V lost 7 bases and J 10 bases, leaving 16 bases between the germline ends. CDR1 and CDR2 from the germline V gene are MNHEY and SVGAGI. The chain's CDR3 is CASKSAGNAYTF. As DNA, the CDR3 is TGTGCCAGCAAGTCGGCAGGGAATGCCTACACCTTC.

This clone appeared once. V usage is TRBV30 and J usage is TRBJ1-6, with TRBD1 identical over 9 bases. With 0 bases clipped from V and 7 bases from J, the junction kept 7 bases outside the gene matches. Germline V gene sequence: CDR1 GTSNPN, CDR2 SVGIG (reference sequence). The CDR3 totals 16 residues. CDR3 region: CAWSVPGQGKNSPLHF. In DNA form, the CDR3 reads TGTGCCTGGAGTGTTCCCGGACAGGGGAAAAATTCACCCCTCCACTTT.

The J gene is TRBJ1-1, the V gene TRBV2; D is undetermined. The germline CDR1 and CDR2 sequences are SNHLY and FYNNEI. Trimming took 3 bases from V and 3 from J, leaving 14 bases between them. The length of the CDR3 is 15 residues. The chain's CDR3 is CASSDTARMDTEAFF. The CDR3 DNA reads TGTGCCAGCAGTGATACTGCGCGTATGGACACTGAAGCTTTCTTT.

This chain joins TRBV4-1 and TRBJ2-3; the match to TRBD1 covers 12 bases. With 4 bases clipped from V and 2 bases from J, the junction kept 4 bases outside the gene matches. CDR1 and CDR2 (germline): MGHRA, YSYEKL. The CDR3 is made up of 16 amino acids. CDR3 bases: TGCGCCAGCAGCCCCCGGGACAGGGGGCTCACAGATACGCAGTATTTT. Amino acids: CASSPRDRGLTDTQYF.

V is TRBV5-6 and J is TRBJ1-1; TRBD1 agrees at 7 bases. Per germline, CDR1 SGHDT and CDR2 YYEEEE. V lost 2 bases, J lost 3 bases, and 4 bases stayed unmatched. The CDR3 spans 14 residues. The CDR3 DNA follows: TGTGCCAGCAGCTTACTAGACAGGGACACTGAAGCTTTCTTT. Translation: CASSLLDRDTEAFF.

V gene TRBV6-1 combines with J gene TRBJ1-3, with 8 bases that match TRBD1. The trim removed 2 bases at V and 1 base at J, leaving 7 bases unmatched. The CDR3 is 17 residues long. Looked up from germline, CDR1 is MNHNS and CDR2 is SASEGT. In nucleotides, the CDR3 is TGTGCCAGCAGTGAACTCCGGACAGGGCTATCTGGAAACACCATATATTTT. It specifies CASSELRTGLSGNTIYF.

The chain combines TRBV27 with TRBJ2-5, with TRBD2 matching over 7 bases. The germline CDR1 and CDR2 sequences are MNHEY and SMNVEV (reference sequence). CDR3 size: 14 residues. V shed 5 bases and J 5 bases; nucleotides not matched to a gene: 8. The CDR3 coding sequence is TGTGCCAGCAGTGACACGACTAGCACGGAGACCCAGTACTTC. It yields the protein CASSDTTSTETQYF.

The chain links TRBV7-6 to TRBJ2-7; 8 bases are a match to TRBD1. The germline V gene encodes CDR1 SGHVS and CDR2 FNYEAQ. The CDR3 length is 13 residues. J was trimmed by 1 base and V by 9 bases; bases with no gene match: 5. CDR3 nucleotide sequence: TGTGCCAGTCGACGGACAGGGTCCTACGAGCAGTACTTC. The encoded protein is CASRRTGSYEQYF.